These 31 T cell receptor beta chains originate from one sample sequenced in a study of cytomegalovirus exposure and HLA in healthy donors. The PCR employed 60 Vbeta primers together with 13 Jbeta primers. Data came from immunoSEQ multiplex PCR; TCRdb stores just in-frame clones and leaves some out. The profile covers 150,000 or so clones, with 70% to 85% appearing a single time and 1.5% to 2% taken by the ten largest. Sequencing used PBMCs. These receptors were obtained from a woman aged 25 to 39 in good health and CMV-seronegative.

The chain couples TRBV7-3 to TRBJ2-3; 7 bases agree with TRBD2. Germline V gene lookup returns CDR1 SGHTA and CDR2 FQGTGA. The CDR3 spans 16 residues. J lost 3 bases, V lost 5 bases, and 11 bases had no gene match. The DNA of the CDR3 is TGTGCCAGCAGCCGGTCCGGGGGGATGGCGACAGATACGCAGTATTTT. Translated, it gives CASSRSGGMATDTQYF. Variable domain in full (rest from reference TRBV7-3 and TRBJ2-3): GAGVSQTPSNKVTEKGKYVELRCDPISGHTALYWYRQSLGQGPEFLIYFQGTGAADDSGLPNDRFFAVRPEGSVSTLKIQRTERGDSAVYLCASSRSGGMATDTQYFGPGTRLTVL.

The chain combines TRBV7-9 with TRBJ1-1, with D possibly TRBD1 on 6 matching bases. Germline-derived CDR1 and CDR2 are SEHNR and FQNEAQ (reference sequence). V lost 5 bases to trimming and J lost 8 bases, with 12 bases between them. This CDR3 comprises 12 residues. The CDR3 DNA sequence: TGTGCCAGCAGCGGCTCAGGGGTCGAAGCTTTCTTT. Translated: CASSGSGVEAFF.

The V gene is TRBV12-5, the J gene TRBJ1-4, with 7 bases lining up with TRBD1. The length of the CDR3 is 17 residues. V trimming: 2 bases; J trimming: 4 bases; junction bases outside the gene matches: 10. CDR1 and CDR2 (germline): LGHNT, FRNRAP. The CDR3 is CASGLTPDRVFNEKLFF. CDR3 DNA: TGTGCTAGTGGTTTGACACCCGACAGGGTCTTTAATGAAAAACTGTTTTTT.

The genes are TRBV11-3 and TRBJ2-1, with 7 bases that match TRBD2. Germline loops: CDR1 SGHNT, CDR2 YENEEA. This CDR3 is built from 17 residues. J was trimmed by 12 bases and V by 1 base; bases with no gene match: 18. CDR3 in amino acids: CASSLGGSSGVTSGQFF. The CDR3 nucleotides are TGTGCCAGCAGCTTAGGAGGGTCTAGCGGAGTAACGAGTGGGCAGTTCTTC.

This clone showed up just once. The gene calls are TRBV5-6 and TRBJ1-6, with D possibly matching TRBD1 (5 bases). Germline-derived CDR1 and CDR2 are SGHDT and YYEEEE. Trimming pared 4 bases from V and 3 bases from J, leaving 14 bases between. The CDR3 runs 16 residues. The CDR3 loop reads CASSPVEGRYNSPLHF. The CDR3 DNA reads TGTGCCAGCAGCCCCGTGGAGGGACGCTATAATTCACCCCTCCACTTT.

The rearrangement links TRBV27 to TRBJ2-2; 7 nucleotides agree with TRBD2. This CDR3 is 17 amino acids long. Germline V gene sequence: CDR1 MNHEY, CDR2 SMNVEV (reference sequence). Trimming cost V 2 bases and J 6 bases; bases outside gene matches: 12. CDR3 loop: CASSLISSGIGAGELFF. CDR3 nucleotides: TGTGCCAGCAGTTTAATCTCGAGCGGGATTGGCGCCGGGGAGCTGTTTTTT.

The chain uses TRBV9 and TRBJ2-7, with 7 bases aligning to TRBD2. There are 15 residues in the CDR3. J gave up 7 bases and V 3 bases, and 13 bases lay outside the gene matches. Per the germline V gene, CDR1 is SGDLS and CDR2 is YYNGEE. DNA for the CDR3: TGTGCCAGCAGCGCAGATTCTAGCGGACCCTTGGAGCAGTACTTC. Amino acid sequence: CASSADSSGPLEQYF.

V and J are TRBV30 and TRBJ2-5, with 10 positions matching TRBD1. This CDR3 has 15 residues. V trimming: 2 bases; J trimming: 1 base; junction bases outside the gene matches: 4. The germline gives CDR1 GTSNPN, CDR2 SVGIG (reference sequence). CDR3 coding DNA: TGTGCCTGGAGTCGGGACAGGGGTACCCAAGAGACCCAGTACTTC. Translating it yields CAWSRDRGTQETQYF.

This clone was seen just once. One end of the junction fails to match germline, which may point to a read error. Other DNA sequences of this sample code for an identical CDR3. The CDR3: CASSFQPPDRIDEAFF. In DNA form, the CDR3 reads TGTGCCAGCAGCTTTCAGCCCCCGGACAGGATTGATGAAGCCTTCTTT. This chain links TRBV5-5 with TRBJ1-1, with 7 bases aligning to TRBD1. This CDR3 has 16 amino acids. The germline CDR1 and CDR2 sequences are SGHKS and YYEKEE (reference sequence).

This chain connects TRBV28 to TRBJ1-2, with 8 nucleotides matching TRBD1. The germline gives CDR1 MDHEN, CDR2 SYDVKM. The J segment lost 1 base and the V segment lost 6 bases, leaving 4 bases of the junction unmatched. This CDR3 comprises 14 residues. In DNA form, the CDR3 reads TGTGCCAGCAGCAGGACAGGGAGTAACTATGGCTACACCTTC. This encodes CASSRTGSNYGYTF.

DNA for the CDR3: TGTGCCAGTAGGGCTTTAGCAAATAATTACAATGAGCAGTTCTTC. Protein: CASRALANNYNEQFF. The chain carries TRBV19 and TRBJ2-1; D not resolved. The CDR3 loop spans 15 amino acids. Germline CDR1 LNHDA, CDR2 SQIVND (reference sequence). Trimming pared 6 bases from V and 4 bases from J, leaving 16 bases between.

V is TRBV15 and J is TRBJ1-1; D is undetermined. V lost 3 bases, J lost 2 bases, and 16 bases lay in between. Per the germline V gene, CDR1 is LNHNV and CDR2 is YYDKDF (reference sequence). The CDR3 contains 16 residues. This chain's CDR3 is CATSSGGGILNTEAFF. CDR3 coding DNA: TGTGCCACCAGCAGCGGTGGCGGGATTTTAAACACTGAAGCTTTCTTT.

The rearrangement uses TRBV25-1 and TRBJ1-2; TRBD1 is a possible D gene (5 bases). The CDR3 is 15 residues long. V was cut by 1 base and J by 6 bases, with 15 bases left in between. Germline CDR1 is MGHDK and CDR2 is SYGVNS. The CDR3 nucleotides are TGTGCCAGCAGTGAATCTGGGCAGGGTACGCATGGCTACACCTTC. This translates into CASSESGQGTHGYTF.

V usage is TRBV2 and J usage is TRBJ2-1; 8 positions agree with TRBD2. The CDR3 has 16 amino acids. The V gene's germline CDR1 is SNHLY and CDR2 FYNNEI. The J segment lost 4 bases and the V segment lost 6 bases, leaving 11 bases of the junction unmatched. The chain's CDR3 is CASSPSSGRHYNEQFF. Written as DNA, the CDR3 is TGTGCCAGCAGCCCTTCTAGCGGGCGGCATTACAATGAGCAGTTCTTC.

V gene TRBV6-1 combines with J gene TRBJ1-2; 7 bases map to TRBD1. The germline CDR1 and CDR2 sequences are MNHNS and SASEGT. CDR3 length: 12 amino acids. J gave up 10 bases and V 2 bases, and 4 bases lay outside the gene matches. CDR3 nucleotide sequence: TGTGCCAGCAGTGAACGACAGGGTTCCTACACCTTC. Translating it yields CASSERQGSYTF.

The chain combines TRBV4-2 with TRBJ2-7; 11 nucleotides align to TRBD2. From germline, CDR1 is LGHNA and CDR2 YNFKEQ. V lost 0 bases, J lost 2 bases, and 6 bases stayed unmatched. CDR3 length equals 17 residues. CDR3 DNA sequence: TGTGCCAGCAGCCAAGAGTGGCTAGCGGGAGGAACCTACGAGCAGTACTTC. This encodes CASSQEWLAGGTYEQYF.

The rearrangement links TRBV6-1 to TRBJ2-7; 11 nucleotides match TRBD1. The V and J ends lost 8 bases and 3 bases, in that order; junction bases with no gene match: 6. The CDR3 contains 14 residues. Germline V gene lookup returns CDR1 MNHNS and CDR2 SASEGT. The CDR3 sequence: CASLGTGGYYEQYF. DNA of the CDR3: TGTGCCAGCTTAGGGACAGGGGGATACTACGAGCAGTACTTC.

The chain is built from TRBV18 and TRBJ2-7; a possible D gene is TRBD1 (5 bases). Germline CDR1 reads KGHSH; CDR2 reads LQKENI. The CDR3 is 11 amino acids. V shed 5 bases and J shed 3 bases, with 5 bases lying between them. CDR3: CASSTGYEQYF. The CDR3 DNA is TGTGCCAGCTCAACAGGCTACGAGCAGTACTTC.

The CDR3 loop reads CASSIDRTSSPYYEQYF. As DNA, the CDR3 is TGTGCCAGTAGTATAGATCGGACTAGCTCTCCCTACTACGAGCAGTACTTC. The chain carries TRBV19 and TRBJ2-7; TRBD2 aligns across 8 bases. CDR1 is LNHDA and CDR2 is SQIVND in the germline V gene (reference sequence). V shed 0 bases and J 3 bases; nucleotides not matched to a gene: 10. This CDR3 has 17 amino acids.

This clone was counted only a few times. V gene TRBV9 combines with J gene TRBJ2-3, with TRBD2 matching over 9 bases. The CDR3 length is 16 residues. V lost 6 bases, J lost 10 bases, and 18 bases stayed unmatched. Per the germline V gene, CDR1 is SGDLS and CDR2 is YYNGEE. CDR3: CASNPWIAGVENPQYF. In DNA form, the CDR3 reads TGTGCCAGCAACCCGTGGATAGCGGGAGTTGAAAATCCGCAGTATTTT. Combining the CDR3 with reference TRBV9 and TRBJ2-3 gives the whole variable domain DSGVTQTPKHLITATGQRVTLRCSPRSGDLSVYWYQQSLDQGLQFLIQYYNGEERAKGNILERFSAQQFPDLHSELNLSSLELGDSALYFCASNPWIAGVENPQYFGPGTRLTVL.

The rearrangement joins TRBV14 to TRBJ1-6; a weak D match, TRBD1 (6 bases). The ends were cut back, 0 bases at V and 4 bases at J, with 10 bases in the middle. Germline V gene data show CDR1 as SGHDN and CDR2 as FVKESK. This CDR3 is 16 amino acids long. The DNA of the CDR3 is TGTGCCAGCAGCCAAGAACAGGGCTTTTATAATTCACCCCTCCACTTT. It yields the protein CASSQEQGFYNSPLHF.

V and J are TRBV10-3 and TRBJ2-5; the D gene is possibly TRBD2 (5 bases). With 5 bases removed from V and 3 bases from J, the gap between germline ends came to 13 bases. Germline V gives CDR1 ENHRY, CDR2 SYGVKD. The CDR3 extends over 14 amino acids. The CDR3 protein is CAISRGSWEETQYF. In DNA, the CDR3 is TGTGCCATCAGTAGAGGGAGTTGGGAAGAGACCCAGTACTTC.

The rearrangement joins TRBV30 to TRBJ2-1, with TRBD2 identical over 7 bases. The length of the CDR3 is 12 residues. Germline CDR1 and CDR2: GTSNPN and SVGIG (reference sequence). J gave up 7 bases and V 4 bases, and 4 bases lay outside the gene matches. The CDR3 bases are TGTGCCTGGACCGAGGGAGGGAATGAGCAGTTCTTC. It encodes CAWTEGGNEQFF.

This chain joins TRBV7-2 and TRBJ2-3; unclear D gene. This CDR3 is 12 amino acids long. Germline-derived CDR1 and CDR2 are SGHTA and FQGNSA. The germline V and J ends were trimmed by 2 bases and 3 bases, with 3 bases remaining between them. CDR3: CASSLYTDTQYF. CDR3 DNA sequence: TGTGCCAGCAGCTTATATACAGATACGCAGTATTTT.

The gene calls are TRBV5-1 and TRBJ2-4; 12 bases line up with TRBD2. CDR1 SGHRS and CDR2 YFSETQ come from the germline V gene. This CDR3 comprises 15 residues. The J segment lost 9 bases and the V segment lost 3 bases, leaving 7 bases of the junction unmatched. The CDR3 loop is CASSSSTSGRTIQYF. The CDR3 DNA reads TGCGCCAGCAGCTCATCTACTAGCGGGAGGACCATTCAGTACTTC.

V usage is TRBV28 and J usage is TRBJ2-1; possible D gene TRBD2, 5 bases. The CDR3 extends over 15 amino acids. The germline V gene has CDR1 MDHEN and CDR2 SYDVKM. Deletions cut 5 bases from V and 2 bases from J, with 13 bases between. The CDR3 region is CASSTGSTTYNEQFF. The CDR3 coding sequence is TGTGCCAGCAGTACGGGATCTACCACCTACAATGAGCAGTTCTTC.

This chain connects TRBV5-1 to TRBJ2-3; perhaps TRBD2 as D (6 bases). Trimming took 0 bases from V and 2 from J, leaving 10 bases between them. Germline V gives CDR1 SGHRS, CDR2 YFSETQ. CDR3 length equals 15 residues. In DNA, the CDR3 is TGCGCCAGCAGCTTGGAAGGAGGGGACACAGATACGCAGTATTTT. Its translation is CASSLEGGDTDTQYF.

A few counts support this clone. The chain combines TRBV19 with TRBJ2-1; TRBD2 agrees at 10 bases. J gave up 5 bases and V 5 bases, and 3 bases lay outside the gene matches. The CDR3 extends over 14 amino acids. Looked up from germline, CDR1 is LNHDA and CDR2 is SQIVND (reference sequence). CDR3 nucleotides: TGTGCCAGTAGTGGGACTAGCGCTAACAATGAGCAGTTCTTC. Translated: CASSGTSANNEQFF.

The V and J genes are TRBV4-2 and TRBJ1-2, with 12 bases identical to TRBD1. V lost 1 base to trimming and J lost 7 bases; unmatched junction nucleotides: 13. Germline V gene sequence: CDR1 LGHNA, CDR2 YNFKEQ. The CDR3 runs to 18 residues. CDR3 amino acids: CASSQVQGQGASDRGYTF. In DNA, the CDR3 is TGTGCCAGCAGCCAAGTACAGGGACAGGGGGCGTCCGATCGTGGCTACACCTTC.

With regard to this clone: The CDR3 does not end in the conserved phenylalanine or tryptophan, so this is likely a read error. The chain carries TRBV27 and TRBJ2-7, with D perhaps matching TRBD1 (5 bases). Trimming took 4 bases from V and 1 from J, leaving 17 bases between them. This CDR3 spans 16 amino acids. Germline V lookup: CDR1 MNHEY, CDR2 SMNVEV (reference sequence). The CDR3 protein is CASSSGQKFGSYEQYL. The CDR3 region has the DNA TGTGCCAGCAGTTCTGGACAAAAGTTTGGGTCCTACGAGCAGTACCTC.

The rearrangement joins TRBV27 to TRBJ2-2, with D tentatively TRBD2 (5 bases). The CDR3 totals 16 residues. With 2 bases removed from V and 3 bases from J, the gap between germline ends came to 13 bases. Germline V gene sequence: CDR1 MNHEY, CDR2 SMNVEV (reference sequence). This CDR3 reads CASSLMGLGDTGELFF. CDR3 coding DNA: TGTGCCAGCAGTTTAATGGGCCTCGGGGACACCGGGGAGCTGTTTTTT.